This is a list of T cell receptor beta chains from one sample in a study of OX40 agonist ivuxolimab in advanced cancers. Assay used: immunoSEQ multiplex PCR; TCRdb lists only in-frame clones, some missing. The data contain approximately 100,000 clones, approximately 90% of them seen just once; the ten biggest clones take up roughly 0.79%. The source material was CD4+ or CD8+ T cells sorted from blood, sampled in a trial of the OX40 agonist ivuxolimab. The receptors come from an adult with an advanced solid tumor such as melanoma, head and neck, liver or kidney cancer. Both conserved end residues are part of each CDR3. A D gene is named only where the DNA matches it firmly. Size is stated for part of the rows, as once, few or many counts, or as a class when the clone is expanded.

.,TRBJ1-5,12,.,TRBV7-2,TGTGCCAGCAGCTTAAGGGATCAGCCCCAGCATTTT,CASSLRDQPQHF
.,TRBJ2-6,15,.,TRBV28,TGTGCCAGCAGGGTCGAGAGGGCTGGGGCCAACGTCCTGACTTTC,CASRVERAGANVLTF
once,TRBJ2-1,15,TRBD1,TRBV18,TGTGCCAGCTCACCACCGGGGACAGACTACAATGAGCAGTTCTTC,CASSPPGTDYNEQFF
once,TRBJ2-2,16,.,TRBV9,TGTGCCAGCAGCGTATTCGGGGACACGAACACCGGGGAGCTGTTTTTT,CASSVFGDTNTGELFF
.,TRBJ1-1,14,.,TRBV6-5,TGTGCCAGCAGTAACAGGGAAGGAAACACTGAAGCTTTCTTT,CASSNREGNTEAFF
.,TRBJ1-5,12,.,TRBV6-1,TGTGCCAGCAGTGGGCCATATCAGCCCCAGCATTTT,CASSGPYQPQHF
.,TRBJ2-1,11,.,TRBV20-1,TGCAGTGCTAGAGACTTTCCTGAGCAGTTCTTC,CSARDFPEQFF
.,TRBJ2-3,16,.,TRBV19,TGTGCCAGTAGAACCCACCACACCGCTAGCACAGATACGCAGTATTTT,CASRTHHTASTDTQYF
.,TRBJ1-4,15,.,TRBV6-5,TGTGCCAGCAGTTACTCGACGACGGCTAGGGAAAAACTGTTTTTT,CASSYSTTAREKLFF
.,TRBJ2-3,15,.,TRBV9,TGTGCCAGCAGCGTAGGCGGTCCTAGCACAGATACGCAGTATTTT,CASSVGGPSTDTQYF
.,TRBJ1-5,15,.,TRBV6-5,TGTGCCAGCAGTTACTCCTGGGGACCGGGTCAGCCCCAGCATTTT,CASSYSWGPGQPQHF
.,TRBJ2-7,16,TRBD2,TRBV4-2,TGTGCCAGCAGCCAAGGACAGGGACTAGCGGGCTACGAGCAGTACTTC,CASSQGQGLAGYEQYF
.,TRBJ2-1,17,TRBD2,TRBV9,TGTGCCAGCAGCGCCGGGCCAAGCGGGGGCACCTACAATGAGCAGTTCTTC,CASSAGPSGGTYNEQFF
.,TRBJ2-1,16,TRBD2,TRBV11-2,TGTGCCAGCAGCGAACGAATAGCGGGGGAGTTGGATGAGCAGTTCTTC,CASSERIAGELDEQFF
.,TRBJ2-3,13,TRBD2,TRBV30,TGTGCCTGGAGTAGCGGGGTCACAGATACGCAGTATTTT,CAWSSGVTDTQYF
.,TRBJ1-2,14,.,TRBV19,TGTGCCAGTAGTGATACAGGAACCCAATATGGCTACACCTTC,CASSDTGTQYGYTF
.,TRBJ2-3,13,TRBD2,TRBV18,TGTGCCAGCTCACTCGGGGGGACAGATACGCAGTATTTT,CASSLGGTDTQYF
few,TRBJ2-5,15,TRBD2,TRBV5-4,TGTGCCAGCAGCTTAGGCGGGGGGAATCAAGAGACCCAGTACTTC,CASSLGGGNQETQYF
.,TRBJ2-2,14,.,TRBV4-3,TGCGCCAGCAGCCAAGTCTGGGGAACCGGGGAGCTGTTTTTT,CASSQVWGTGELFF
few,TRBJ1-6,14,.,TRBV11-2,TGTGCCAGCAGACAACAGGGCGGTAATTCACCCCTCCACTTT,CASRQQGGNSPLHF
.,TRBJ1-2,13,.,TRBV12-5,TGTGCTAGTGGTTCTACTCCGGGGGGAGGCTACACCTTC,CASGSTPGGGYTF
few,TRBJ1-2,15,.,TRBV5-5,TGTGCCAGCAGCGCCGGGGCCTTTTCTAACTATGGCTACACCTTC,CASSAGAFSNYGYTF
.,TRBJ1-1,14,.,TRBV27,TGTGCCAGCAGCCACCGGACCTTGAACACTGAAGCTTTCTTT,CASSHRTLNTEAFF
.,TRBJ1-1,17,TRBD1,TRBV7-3,TGTGCCAGCAGCACCCAAGGGGGCAGGGGATATCGCACTGAAGCTTTCTTT,CASSTQGGRGYRTEAFF
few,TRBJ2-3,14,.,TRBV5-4,TGTGCCAGCAGCTTAACGACACGCACAGATACGCAGTATTTT,CASSLTTRTDTQYF
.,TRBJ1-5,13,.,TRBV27,TGTGCCAGCAGTTTATCCCCCAATCAGCCCCAGCATTTT,CASSLSPNQPQHF
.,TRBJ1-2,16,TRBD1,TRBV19,TGTGCCAGTAGTACAGAGGGACAGGGCAATAACTATGGCTACACCTTC,CASSTEGQGNNYGYTF
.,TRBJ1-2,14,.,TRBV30,TGTGCCTGGAGTGTAGGCGGCAGGTCCTATGGCTACACCTTC,CAWSVGGRSYGYTF
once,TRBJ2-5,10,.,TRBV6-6,TGTGCCAGCAGGGAAGAGACCCAGTACTTC,CASREETQYF
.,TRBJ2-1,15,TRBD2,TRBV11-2,TGTGCCAGCAGCGAGACGGGACTAGCGGTCAATGAGCAGTTCTTC,CASSETGLAVNEQFF
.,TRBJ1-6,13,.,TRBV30,TGTGCCTCAACTCCAGGGCCGAATTCACCCCTCCACTTT,CASTPGPNSPLHF
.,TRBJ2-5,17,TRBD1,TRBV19,TGTGCCAGTAGTAGCACTCGGACAGGGGGCGCAGGGGAGACCCAGTACTTC,CASSSTRTGGAGETQYF
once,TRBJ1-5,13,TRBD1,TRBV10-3,TGTGCCATCAGGGAGGGGGCCCATCAGCCCCAGCATTTT,CAIREGAHQPQHF
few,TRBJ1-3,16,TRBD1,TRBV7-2,TGTGCCAGCAGCAAAGGGGGACAGGGGTCTGGAAACACCATATATTTT,CASSKGGQGSGNTIYF
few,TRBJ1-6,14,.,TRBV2,TGTGCCAGCGTCCGCCGGGTCCGAAATTCACCCCTCCACTTT,CASVRRVRNSPLHF
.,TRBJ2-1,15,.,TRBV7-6,TGTGCCAGCAGCTTAGGAACTGGCCCCTACAATGAGCAGTTCTTC,CASSLGTGPYNEQFF
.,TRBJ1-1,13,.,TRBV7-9,TGTGCCAGCAGCTTAGTGGGGAACACTGAAGCTTTCTTT,CASSLVGNTEAFF
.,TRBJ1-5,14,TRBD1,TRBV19,TGTGCCAGTAGTACATCGACAGGGAATCAGCCCCAGCATTTT,CASSTSTGNQPQHF
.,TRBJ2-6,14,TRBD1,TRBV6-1,TGTGCCAGCAGACAGGGGGCTGGGGCCAACGTCCTGACTTTC,CASRQGAGANVLTF
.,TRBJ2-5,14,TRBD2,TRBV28,TGTGCCAGCGGGCTAGCGGGGGGTATGGAGACCCAGTACTTC,CASGLAGGMETQYF
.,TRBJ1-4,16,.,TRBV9,TGTGCCAGCAGCGCGGCCCCAGGGGCAGCTAATGAAAAACTGTTTTTT,CASSAAPGAANEKLFF
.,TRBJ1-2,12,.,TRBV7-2,TGTGCCAGCAGCTCCGGTCCCTATGGCTACACCTTC,CASSSGPYGYTF
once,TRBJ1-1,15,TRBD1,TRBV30,TGTGCCTGGGGAGTACAGGGGGCTAGGGGCACTGAAGCTTTCTTT,CAWGVQGARGTEAFF
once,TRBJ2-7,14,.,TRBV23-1,TGCGCCAGCAGTCAATCTTGCACAGTCGGCGAGCAGTACTTC,CASSQSCTVGEQYF
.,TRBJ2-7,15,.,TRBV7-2,TGTGCCAGCAGCATCACCCCCTCAGAGGACTACGAGCAGTACTTC,CASSITPSEDYEQYF
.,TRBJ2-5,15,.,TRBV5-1,TGCGCCAGCAGCTTGGAGGGCCGGATCCAAGAGACCCAGTACTTC,CASSLEGRIQETQYF
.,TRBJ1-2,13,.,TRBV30,TGTGCCTGGAGATTAGAGGCGTTCTATGGCTACACCTTC,CAWRLEAFYGYTF
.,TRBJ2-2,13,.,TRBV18,TGTGCCAGCTCACCGAACGGCCCCGGGGAGCTGTTTTTT,CASSPNGPGELFF
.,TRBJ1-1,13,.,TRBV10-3,TGTGCCATCTCCCCGGGGGCAAACACTGAAGCTTTCTTT,CAISPGANTEAFF
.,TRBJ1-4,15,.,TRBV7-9,TGTGCCAGCAGCCCCCAGGGGCGGGGTAATGAAAAACTGTTTTTT,CASSPQGRGNEKLFF
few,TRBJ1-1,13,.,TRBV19,TGTGCCAGTAGTCTTGACAGGTACACTGAAGCTTTCTTT,CASSLDRYTEAFF
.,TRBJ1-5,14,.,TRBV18,TGTGCCAGCTCCCCGTCGGAAGGGAGTCAGCCCCAGCATTTT,CASSPSEGSQPQHF
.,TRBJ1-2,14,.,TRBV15,TGTGCCACCAGCAGAGATCGCGGGGTGGATGGCTACACCTTC,CATSRDRGVDGYTF
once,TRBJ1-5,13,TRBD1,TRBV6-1,TGTGCCAGCCGGACAGGCGACTATCAGCCCCAGCATTTT,CASRTGDYQPQHF
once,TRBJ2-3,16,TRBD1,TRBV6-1,TGTGCCAGCAGTGAGCCAGGACAGGCTAGCACAGATACGCAGTATTTT,CASSEPGQASTDTQYF
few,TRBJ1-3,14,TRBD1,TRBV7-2,TGTGCCAGCAGCTTGGGGACAGGGTCCGGCACCATATATTTT,CASSLGTGSGTIYF
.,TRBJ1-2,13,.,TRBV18,TGTGCCAGCTCGCCCGGACAGAACTACGGCTACACCTTC,CASSPGQNYGYTF
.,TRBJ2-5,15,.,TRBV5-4,TGTGCCAGCAGCTTGGAAGGGGGGCGGCAAGAGACCCAGTACTTC,CASSLEGGRQETQYF
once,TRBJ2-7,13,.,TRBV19,TGTGCCAGTAGTATAGTGACGGGCGGCGAGCAGTACTTC,CASSIVTGGEQYF